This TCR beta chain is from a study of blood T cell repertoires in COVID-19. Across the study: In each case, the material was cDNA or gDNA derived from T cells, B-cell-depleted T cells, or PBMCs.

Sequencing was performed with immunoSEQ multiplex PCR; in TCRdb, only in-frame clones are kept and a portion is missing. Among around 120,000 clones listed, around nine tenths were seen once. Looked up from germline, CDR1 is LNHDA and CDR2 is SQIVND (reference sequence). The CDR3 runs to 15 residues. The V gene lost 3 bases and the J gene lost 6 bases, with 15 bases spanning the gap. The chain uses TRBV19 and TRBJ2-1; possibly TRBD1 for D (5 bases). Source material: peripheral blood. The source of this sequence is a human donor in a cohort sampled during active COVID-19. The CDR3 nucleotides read TGTGCCAGTAGTATGGGTGTGGGGCTCTTCAATGAGCAGTTCTTC. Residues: CASSMGVGLFNEQFF.